Detailed here is one T cell receptor (beta chain). These data are taken from a study of blood T cell repertoires in COVID-19. As for the study in general: Italy, Spain and the United States were the sources of the convalescent and acute COVID-19 samples. In each case, the material was cDNA or gDNA derived from T cells, B-cell-depleted T cells, or PBMCs.

Under the authors' procedure: Amplified reference gene primers provided the basis for estimating nucleated cell counts. Measured with immunoSEQ multiplex PCR; TCRdb has only the in-frame clones, and not every one. V and J calls and clone size are copied from that table; D and trimming were computed from the DNA. Among about 220,000 clones listed, roughly 85% were seen once. This CDR3 contains 11 residues. Trimming removed 6 bases at V and 6 bases at J, with 8 bases between. Germline CDR1 is SGHRS and CDR2 is YFSETQ. The receptor was isolated from a woman aged 80 or older with acute or convalescent COVID-19. The specimen was peripheral blood. The chain couples TRBV5-1 to TRBJ2-3; the D is unclear. CDR3 sequence reads: CASTPGDTQYF. The CDR3 nucleotides are TGCGCCAGCACCCCCGGGGATACGCAGTATTTT.